This TCR beta chain stems from a study of Graves' ophthalmopathy and Graves' hyperthyroidism. This clonotype was seen a few times. This CDR3 is built from 14 residues. Between the trimmed V and J ends, which lost 1 base and 5 bases, there was a span of 14 bases. The V gene's germline CDR1 is DFQATT and CDR2 SNEGSKA (reference sequence). Investigators amplified TCR beta CDR3 regions from RNA transcripts. RT-PCR was first run with HTBI primers, then multiplex PCR in a second round. TCRdb called the multiplex PCR reads again in MiXCR, with one record for every CDR3 protein. The repertoire includes approximately 480,000 distinct CDR3 sequences, 14% of them detected once, and approximately 9.8% sits in the top ten.

The receptor's source is a woman younger than 45 with Graves' ophthalmopathy. The chain employs TRBV20-1 and TRBJ2-5; weak D call: TRBD2 (7 bases). Sequenced: blood. The CDR3 bases are TGCAGTGCTAGAGTCCGGGGGGCCCGGGAGACCCAGTACTTC. Encoded protein: CSARVRGARETQYF.